A single sample gave rise to the 13 T cell receptor beta chains below, sequenced in a study of blood T cell repertoires in COVID-19. Sequencing was performed with immunoSEQ multiplex PCR; in TCRdb, only in-frame clones are kept and a portion is missing. This repertoire shows around 360,000 clones, approximately 87% found once; its top ten account for under 11%. The sequenced sample was peripheral blood. The receptors originated from a woman in her 30s with COVID-19, enrolled during active disease.

This clone occurred a few times. The chain has TRBV27 and TRBJ2-1, with 10 bases that match TRBD1. Germline values: CDR1 MNHEY, CDR2 SMNVEV (reference sequence). CDR3 length: 16 amino acids. V trimming: 4 bases; J trimming: 8 bases; junction bases outside the gene matches: 11. The CDR3 DNA reads TGTGCCAGCAGTTGGGACAGGGGAGGTACCGGCGATGAGCAGTTCTTC. It codes for CASSWDRGGTGDEQFF.

This clone came up a few times. Other DNA sequences in the sample encode the same CDR3. The chain is built from TRBV5-4 and TRBJ1-2; no clear D gene. The CDR3 sequence is 13 residues long. V lost 0 bases to trimming and J lost 1 base, with 4 bases between them. The V gene's germline CDR1 is SGHNT and CDR2 YYREEE (reference sequence). The CDR3 sequence is CASSLDSNYGYTF. DNA for the CDR3: TGTGCCAGCAGCTTGGACAGTAACTATGGCTACACCTTC.

This rearrangement joins TRBV5-5 to TRBJ2-5; TRBD1 might be the D (6 bases). The CDR3 length is 15 residues. Germline V CDR1 and CDR2: SGHKS, YYEKEE (reference sequence). Trimming pared 0 bases from V and 0 bases from J, leaving 9 bases between. The CDR3 region has the DNA TGTGCCAGCAGCTTGGTAGGGGGTAACCAAGAGACCCAGTACTTC. Translating it yields CASSLVGGNQETQYF. The variable domain in full, with the rest retrieved from reference TRBV5-5 and TRBJ2-5, is DAGVTQSPTHLIKTRGQQVTLRCSPISGHKSVSWYQQVLGQGPQFIFQYYEKEERGRGNFPDRFSARQFPNYSSELNVNALLLGDSALYLCASSLVGGNQETQYFGPGTRLLVL.

The V gene is TRBV7-6, the J gene TRBJ2-5; D might be TRBD1 (6 bases). The CDR3 runs to 14 residues. Per the germline V gene, CDR1 is SGHVS and CDR2 is FNYEAQ. Trimming removed 4 bases at V and 4 bases at J, with 13 bases between. In DNA form, the CDR3 reads TGTGCCAGCAGCTCAACAGGGAGAGGAGAGACCCAGTACTTC. Amino acid sequence: CASSSTGRGETQYF. Full variable domain (outside the CDR3, taken from reference TRBV7-6 and TRBJ2-5): GAGVSQSPRYKVTKRGQDVALRCDPISGHVSLYWYRQALGQGPEFLTYFNYEAQQDKSGLPNDRFSAERPEGSISTLTIQRTEQRDSAMYRCASSSTGRGETQYFGPGTRLLVL.

In the case of this clone: Relative to the germline gene, one junction end is altered; a read error may explain this. The CDR3 loop is CASSLALSPTDTEAFF. The CDR3 region has the DNA TGCGCCAGCAGCTTGGCGCTATCCCCCACCGACACGGAAGCTTTCTTT. V gene TRBV5-1 combines with J gene TRBJ1-1; D not certain. Germline CDR1 reads SGHRS; CDR2 reads YFSETQ. The CDR3 is 16 residues long. The variable domain in full, completed from reference TRBV5-1 and TRBJ1-1, reads KAGVTQTPRYLIKTRGQQVTLSCSPISGHRSVSWYQQTPGQGLQFLFEYFSETQRNKGNFPGRFSGRQFSNSRSEMNVSTLELGDSALYLCASSLALSPTDTEAFFGQGTRLTVV.

The chain recombines TRBV27 with TRBJ1-1; possibly TRBD1 for D (6 bases). V lost 1 base, J lost 3 bases, and 12 bases lay in between. The CDR3 has 15 amino acids. Germline-derived CDR1 and CDR2 are MNHEY and SMNVEV (reference sequence). CDR3 bases: TGTGCCAGCAGTTTATTCTCCGGGGGGCACACTGAAGCTTTCTTT. Residues: CASSLFSGGHTEAFF.

The gene calls are TRBV3-1 (or the pseudogene TRBV3-2) and TRBJ2-3, with 10 bases lining up with TRBD2. CDR1 is LGHDT and CDR2 is YNNKEL in the germline V gene (reference sequence). The CDR3 covers 16 residues. The J segment lost 8 bases and the V segment lost 5 bases, leaving 13 bases of the junction unmatched. CDR3 DNA sequence: TGTGCCAGCAGCTCCCGACTAGCGGGCCCCACGGCTACGCAGTATTTT. The encoded protein is CASSSRLAGPTATQYF.

This chain uses TRBV12-3 or TRBV12-4 with TRBJ1-4; D is undetermined. The CDR3 is 12 amino acids. V lost 8 bases, J lost 7 bases, and 11 bases lay in between. The CDR3 loop reads CASALRGEKLFF. CDR3 in DNA: TGTGCCAGCGCTCTCCGCGGTGAAAAACTGTTTTTT.

The rearrangement uses TRBV5-1 and TRBJ2-1; D might be TRBD2 (6 bases). Germline lookup yields CDR1 SGHRS and CDR2 YFSETQ. The ends were cut back, 2 bases at V and 6 bases at J, with 21 bases in the middle. This CDR3 contains 17 residues. CDR3 region: CASSFTPEGARLNEQFF. The CDR3 bases are TGCGCCAGCAGCTTCACCCCGGAGGGAGCCAGACTCAATGAGCAGTTCTTC.

The chain recombines TRBV28 with TRBJ1-2, with 10 bases lining up with TRBD1. The ends lost 8 bases at V and 6 bases at J; junction bases unmatched: 6. Germline V lookup: CDR1 MDHEN, CDR2 SYDVKM. The CDR3 consists of 13 residues. CDR3 coding DNA: TGTGCCAGCCTCGCTGGGACAGGGGATGGCTACACCTTC. Translated: CASLAGTGDGYTF.

J is TRBJ1-1 and V is TRBV6-1, with 7 bases aligning to TRBD1. V was clipped by 6 bases and J by 4 bases; unmatched bases: 5. Germline assignment: CDR1 MNHNS and CDR2 SASEGT. The CDR3 is made up of 13 amino acids. The chain's CDR3 is CASSRQGGTEAFF. CDR3 bases: TGTGCCAGCAGCAGACAGGGTGGCACTGAAGCTTTCTTT.

The J gene is TRBJ2-2, the V gene TRBV19; D ambiguous. Germline CDR1 is LNHDA and CDR2 is SQIVND (reference sequence). V was shortened by 5 bases and J by 5 bases, with 9 bases between the two germline ends. CDR3 length equals 13 residues. The CDR3 DNA is TGTGCCAGTAGTTCAACAATTACCGGGGAGCTGTTTTTT. It is translated as CASSSTITGELFF.

The chain links TRBV11-2 to TRBJ2-7; 9 nucleotides line up with TRBD2. CDR1 SGHAT and CDR2 FQNNGV come from the germline V gene. Germline trimming cut 0 bases from V and 6 bases from J; bases unmatched to any gene: 6. There are 15 residues in the CDR3. The CDR3 is CASSLDRFSGSEQYF. The CDR3 DNA follows: TGTGCCAGCAGCTTAGATCGTTTTAGCGGGAGCGAGCAGTACTTC.